Listed below are T cell receptor beta chains from one sample, sequenced in a study of T-cell memory formation after mild COVID-19. TCRdb passed the 5' RACE reads through MiXCR, listing each CDR3 protein once. The table shows around 150,000 distinct CDR3 sequences, with more than 9% occurring only once. Sequenced material: PBMCs or a T cell subset sorted from them (not recorded which). Source of these receptors: a man aged 18 to 29 who had mild COVID-19 (a few samples of this study predate the infection). Cell type and time point are not known. Each CDR3 is given with its conserved first and last residue. Fields, in order: D gene, clone size, V gene, CDR3 length, J gene, CDR3 DNA, CDR3 protein. The D gene is left open where the match is weak. Expanded clones get a size class; other rows say once, few or many, or leave the size out.

D: TRBD2
size: many
V: TRBV11-2
length: 14
J: TRBJ2-3
DNA: TGTGCCAGCGTACGAACGGGGGGGCGCGATACGCAGTATTTT
CDR3: CASVRTGGRDTQYF

D: NA
size: many
V: TRBV7-8
length: 13
J: TRBJ2-7
DNA: TGTGCCAGCAGCTTAGTACTTGGGGCCGAGCAGTACTTC
CDR3: CASSLVLGAEQYF

D: TRBD1
size: few
V: TRBV15
length: 17
J: TRBJ2-1
DNA: TGTGCCACCAGCAGTCGACGGGGACAGGGCTCCTACAATGAGCAGTTCTTC
CDR3: CATSSRRGQGSYNEQFF

D: TRBD1
size: NA
V: TRBV6-5
length: 12
J: TRBJ1-1
DNA: TGTGCCAGCAGTCCTCCGACAGGGGAAGCTTTCTTT
CDR3: CASSPPTGEAFF

D: NA
size: NA
V: TRBV5-1
length: 15
J: TRBJ2-7
DNA: TGCGCCAGCAGCTTGGCAAGGCCGGAGGGCTACGAGCAGTACTTC
CDR3: CASSLARPEGYEQYF

D: TRBD1
size: few
V: TRBV28
length: 14
J: TRBJ2-1
DNA: TGTGCCAGCAGGAATCGGGACAGATACAATGAGCAGTTCTTC
CDR3: CASRNRDRYNEQFF

D: NA
size: NA
V: TRBV30
length: 12
J: TRBJ2-3
DNA: TGTGCCTGGAGTCTCGGGGGAGATACGCAGTATTTT
CDR3: CAWSLGGDTQYF

D: NA
size: many
V: TRBV9
length: 14
J: TRBJ2-7
DNA: TGTGCCAGCAGCGTAGGGGTTAGGTCCTACGAGCAGTACTTC
CDR3: CASSVGVRSYEQYF

D: NA
size: many
V: TRBV20-1
length: 13
J: TRBJ2-3
DNA: TGCAGTGCCACACCCCGGAATACAGATACGCAGTATTTT
CDR3: CSATPRNTDTQYF

D: NA
size: NA
V: TRBV6-5
length: 14
J: TRBJ2-1
DNA: TGTGCCAGTCACTTTAGGGGGTGGTACAATGAGCAGTTCTTC
CDR3: CASHFRGWYNEQFF

D: NA
size: few
V: TRBV5-5
length: 16
J: TRBJ2-3
DNA: TGTGCCAGCAGCTTGGAGGACGGGGGGCCTTGGGATACGCAGTATTTT
CDR3: CASSLEDGGPWDTQYF

D: NA
size: NA
V: TRBV5-1
length: 14
J: TRBJ1-4
DNA: TGCGCCAGCAGCTTGGAGGGCGGCGGTGAAAAACTGTTTTTT
CDR3: CASSLEGGGEKLFF

D: TRBD2
size: NA
V: TRBV5-4
length: 14
J: TRBJ2-5
DNA: TGTGCCAGCAGCGGGGGGGGAGTCCAAGAGACCCAGTACTTC
CDR3: CASSGGGVQETQYF

D: NA
size: few
V: TRBV6-5
length: 16
J: TRBJ2-2
DNA: TGTGCCAGCAGTTATGTGAGGCTTCTTAACACCGGGGAGCTGTTTTTT
CDR3: CASSYVRLLNTGELFF

D: NA
size: NA
V: TRBV7-2
length: 15
J: TRBJ1-3
DNA: TGTGCCAGCAGCGTACATTCTGGCAGGGAGTACACCATATATTTT
CDR3: CASSVHSGREYTIYF